This TCR beta chain derives from a study of shared clonotypes between healthy human individuals. About the research overall: Donor composition was two women and a few men, aged 18 to 49.

The authors ran the assay at deep level. The protocol was immunoSEQ multiplex PCR, while the TCRdb copy is restricted to in-frame clones and leaves out a portion. Seen here are approximately 500,000 clones, about 80% observed once, and the top ten hold under 15%. Trimming removed 7 bases from V and 9 bases from J; junction bases left unmatched: 7. The germline CDR1 and CDR2 sequences are LNHDA and SQIVND (reference sequence). The CDR3 extends over 13 amino acids. Findings of the study overall: Measured sharing among donors was expected to vary with sequencing depth.

On this clone: Its target is unknown.

The sequencing sample was made of PBMCs. The chain links TRBV19 to TRBJ2-1; 9 nucleotides agree with TRBD1. The source is a middle-aged woman in good health. Some clones in this sample may be carry-over from other donors' samples. The CDR3, as DNA: TGTGCCAGTACCCGGGACAGGGTAGCTGAGCAGTTCTTC. Its translation: CASTRDRVAEQFF.